The clone carrying this TCR beta chain was seen more than once but under ten times. Antigen unknown. The data derive from a study of T cell responses to AZD1222 COVID-19 vaccine. The study's findings and limits: Seropositivity was recorded at baseline in only 5 or 6 AZD1222 recipients. The reported proportion of spike-specific TCRs targeting unmutated variant regions was nearly half. Donors were largely white British and mainly female; clonal diversity was possibly underestimated.

Assay: immunoSEQ multiplex PCR; the TCRdb copy retains only in-frame clones and omits some. Of 100,000 to 150,000 clones in the sample, 84% were seen once. Per the germline V gene, CDR1 is MGHDK and CDR2 is SYGVNS. The V gene end was trimmed by 2 bases and the J gene end by 4 bases; junction bases not matched to a gene: 5. There are 15 residues in the CDR3. The source material was peripheral blood, sampled 28 days after the second AZD1222 dose. The V gene is TRBV25-1, the J gene TRBJ1-3; 7 bases align to TRBD1. The TCR originated in an adult who received the AZD1222 COVID-19 vaccine. The DNA for the CDR3 is TGTGCCAGCAGTGAACACCGGGGACAGGGAAACACCATATATTTT. It is translated as CASSEHRGQGNTIYF.